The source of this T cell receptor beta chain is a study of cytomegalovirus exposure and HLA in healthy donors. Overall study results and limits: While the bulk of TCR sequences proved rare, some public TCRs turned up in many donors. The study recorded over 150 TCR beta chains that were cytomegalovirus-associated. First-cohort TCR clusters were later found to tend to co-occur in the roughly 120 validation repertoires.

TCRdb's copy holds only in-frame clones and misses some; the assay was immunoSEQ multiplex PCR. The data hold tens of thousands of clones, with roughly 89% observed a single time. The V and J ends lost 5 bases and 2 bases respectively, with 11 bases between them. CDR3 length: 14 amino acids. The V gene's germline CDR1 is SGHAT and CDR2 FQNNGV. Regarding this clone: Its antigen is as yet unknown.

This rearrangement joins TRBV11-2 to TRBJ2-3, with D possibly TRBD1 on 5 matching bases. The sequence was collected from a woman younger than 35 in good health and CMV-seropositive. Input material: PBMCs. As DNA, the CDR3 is TGTGCCAGCAGCCGAACGACAGACACAGATACGCAGTATTTT. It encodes CASSRTTDTDTQYF.